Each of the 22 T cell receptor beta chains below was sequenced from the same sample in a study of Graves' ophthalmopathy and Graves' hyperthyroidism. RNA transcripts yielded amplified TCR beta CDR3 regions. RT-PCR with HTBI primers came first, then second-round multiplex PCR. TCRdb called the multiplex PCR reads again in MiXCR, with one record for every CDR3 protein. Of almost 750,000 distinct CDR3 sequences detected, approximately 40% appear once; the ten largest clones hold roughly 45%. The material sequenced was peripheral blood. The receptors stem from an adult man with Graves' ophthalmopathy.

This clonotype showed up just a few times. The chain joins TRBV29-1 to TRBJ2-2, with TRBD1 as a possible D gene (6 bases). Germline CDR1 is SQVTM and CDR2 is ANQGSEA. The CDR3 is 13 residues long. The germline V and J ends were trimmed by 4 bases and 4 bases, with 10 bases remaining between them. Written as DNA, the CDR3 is TGCAGCGTTGTGGGGGCGCGCACCGGGGAGCTGTTTTTT. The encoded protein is CSVVGARTGELFF.

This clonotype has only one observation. CDR3 amino acids: CAISLGQGISYEQYF. CDR3 nucleotides: TGTGCCATCAGTTTGGGGCAGGGGATTTCCTACGAGCAGTACTTC. This chain joins TRBV10-3 and TRBJ2-7, with D perhaps TRBD1 (6 bases). The CDR3 is made up of 15 amino acids. Trimming took 5 bases from V and 1 from J, leaving 15 bases between them. Germline assignment: CDR1 ENHRY and CDR2 SYGVKD.

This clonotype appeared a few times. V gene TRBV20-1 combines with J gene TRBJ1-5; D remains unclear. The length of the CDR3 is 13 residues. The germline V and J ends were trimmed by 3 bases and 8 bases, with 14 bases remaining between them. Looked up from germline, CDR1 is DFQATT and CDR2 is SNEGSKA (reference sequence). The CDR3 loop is CSASPGKTEPQHF. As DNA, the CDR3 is TGCAGTGCTAGCCCCGGGAAGACTGAGCCCCAGCATTTT.

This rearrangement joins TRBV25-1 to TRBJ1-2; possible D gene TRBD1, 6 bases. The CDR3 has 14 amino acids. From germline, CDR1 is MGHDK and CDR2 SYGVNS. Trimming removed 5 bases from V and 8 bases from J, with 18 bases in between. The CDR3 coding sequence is TGTGCCAGCAGTTTTCTCAACAGGGCTGGCGGCTACACCTTC. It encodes CASSFLNRAGGYTF.

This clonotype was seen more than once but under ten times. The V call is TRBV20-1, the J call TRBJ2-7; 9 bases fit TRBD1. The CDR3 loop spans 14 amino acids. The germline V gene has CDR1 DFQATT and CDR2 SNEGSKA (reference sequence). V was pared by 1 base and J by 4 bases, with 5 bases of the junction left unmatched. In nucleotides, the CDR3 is TGCAGTGCTAGAGCGGGACAGGGAATTTACGAGCAGTACTTC. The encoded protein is CSARAGQGIYEQYF.

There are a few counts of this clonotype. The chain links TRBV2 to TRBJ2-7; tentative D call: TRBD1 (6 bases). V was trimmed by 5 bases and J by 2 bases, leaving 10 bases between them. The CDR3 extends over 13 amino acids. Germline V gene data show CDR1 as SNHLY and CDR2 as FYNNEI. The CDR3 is CASSSAGAYEQYF. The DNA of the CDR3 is TGTGCCAGCAGTTCGGCAGGGGCCTACGAGCAGTACTTC.

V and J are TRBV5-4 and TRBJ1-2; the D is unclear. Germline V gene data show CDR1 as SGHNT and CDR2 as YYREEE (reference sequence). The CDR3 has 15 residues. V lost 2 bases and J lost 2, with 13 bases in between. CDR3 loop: CASSFGVTINYGYTF. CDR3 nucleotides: TGTGCCAGCAGCTTCGGGGTAACCATAAACTATGGCTACACCTTC.

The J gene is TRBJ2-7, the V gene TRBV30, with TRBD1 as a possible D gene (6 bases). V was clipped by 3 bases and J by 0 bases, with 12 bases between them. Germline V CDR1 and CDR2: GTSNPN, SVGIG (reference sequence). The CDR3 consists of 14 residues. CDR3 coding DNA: TGTGCCTGGAGGGCGCAGGGGAGCTCCTACGAGCAGTACTTC. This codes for CAWRAQGSSYEQYF.

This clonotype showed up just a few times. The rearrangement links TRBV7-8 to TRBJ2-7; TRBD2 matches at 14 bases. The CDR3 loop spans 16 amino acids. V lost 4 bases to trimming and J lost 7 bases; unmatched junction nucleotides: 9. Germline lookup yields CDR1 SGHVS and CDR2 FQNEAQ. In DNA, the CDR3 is TGTGCCAGCAGCTCTCCGGGACTAGCGGGAGTTGGTGAGCAGTACTTC. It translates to CASSSPGLAGVGEQYF.

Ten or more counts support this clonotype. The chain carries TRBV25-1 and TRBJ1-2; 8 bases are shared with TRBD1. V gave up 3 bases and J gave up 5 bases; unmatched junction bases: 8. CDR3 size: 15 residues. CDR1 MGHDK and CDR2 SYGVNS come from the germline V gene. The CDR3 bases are TGTGCCAGCAGTGAGCCAGGGGGCGACAGATATGGCTACACCTTC. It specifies CASSEPGGDRYGYTF.

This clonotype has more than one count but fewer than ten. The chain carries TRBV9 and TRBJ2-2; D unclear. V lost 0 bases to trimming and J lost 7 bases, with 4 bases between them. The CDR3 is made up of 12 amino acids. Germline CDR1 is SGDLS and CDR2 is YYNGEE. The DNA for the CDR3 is TGTGCCAGCAGCGTAGAAATCGGGGAGCTGTTTTTT. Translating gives CASSVEIGELFF.

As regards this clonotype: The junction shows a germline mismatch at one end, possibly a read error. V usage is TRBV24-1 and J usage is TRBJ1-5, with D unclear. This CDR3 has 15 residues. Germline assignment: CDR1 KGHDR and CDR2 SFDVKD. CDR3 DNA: TGTGCCAGCAGTGAAGCGCTATCTTCCCGTCAGCCCCAGCATTTT. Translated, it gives CASSEALSSRQPQHF.

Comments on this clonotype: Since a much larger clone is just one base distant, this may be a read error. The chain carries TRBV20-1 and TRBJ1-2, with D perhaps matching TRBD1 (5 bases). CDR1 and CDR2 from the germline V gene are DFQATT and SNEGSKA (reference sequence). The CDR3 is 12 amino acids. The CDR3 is CSAPSGAYGHTF. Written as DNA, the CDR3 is TGCAGTGCTCCGAGTGGGGCCTATGGCCACACCTTC.

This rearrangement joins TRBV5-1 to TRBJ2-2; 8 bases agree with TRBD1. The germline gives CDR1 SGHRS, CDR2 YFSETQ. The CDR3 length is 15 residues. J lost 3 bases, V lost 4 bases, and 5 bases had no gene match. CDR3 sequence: CASSAGQGHTGELFF. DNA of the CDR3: TGCGCCAGCAGCGCAGGACAGGGACACACCGGGGAGCTGTTTTTT.

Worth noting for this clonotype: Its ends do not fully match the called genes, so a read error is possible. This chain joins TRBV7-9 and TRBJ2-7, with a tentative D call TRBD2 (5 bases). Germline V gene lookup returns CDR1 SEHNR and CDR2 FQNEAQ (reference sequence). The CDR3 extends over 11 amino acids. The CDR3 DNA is TGTGCCAGCAGCTTGGCGGGCGTGGAGCACTTC. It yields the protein CASSLAGVEHF.

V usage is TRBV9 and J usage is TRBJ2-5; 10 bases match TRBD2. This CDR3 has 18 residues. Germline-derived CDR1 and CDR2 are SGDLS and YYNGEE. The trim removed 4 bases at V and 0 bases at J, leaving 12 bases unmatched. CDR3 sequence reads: CASSPSLASGGYQETQYF. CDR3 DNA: TGTGCCAGCAGCCCAAGTTTGGCTAGCGGGGGCTACCAAGAGACCCAGTACTTC.

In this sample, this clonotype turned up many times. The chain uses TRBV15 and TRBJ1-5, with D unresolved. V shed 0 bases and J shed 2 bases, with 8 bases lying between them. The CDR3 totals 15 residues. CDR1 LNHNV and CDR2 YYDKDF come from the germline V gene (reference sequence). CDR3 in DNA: TGTGCCACCAGCAGAGAAAGGCAGGGCAATCAGCCCCAGCATTTT. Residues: CATSRERQGNQPQHF.

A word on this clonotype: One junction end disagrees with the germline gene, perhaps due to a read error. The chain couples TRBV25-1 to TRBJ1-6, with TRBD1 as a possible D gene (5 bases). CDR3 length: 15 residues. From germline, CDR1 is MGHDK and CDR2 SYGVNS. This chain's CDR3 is CASSFGTGYNSSLHF. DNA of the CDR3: TGTGCCAGCAGTTTCGGAACAGGATATAATTCATCCCTCCACTTT.

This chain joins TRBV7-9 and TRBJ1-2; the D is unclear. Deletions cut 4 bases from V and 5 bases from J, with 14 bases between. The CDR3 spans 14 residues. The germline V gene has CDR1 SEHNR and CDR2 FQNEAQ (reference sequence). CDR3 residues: CASSSEVPTYGYTF. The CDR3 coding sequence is TGTGCCAGCAGCTCTGAAGTCCCGACGTATGGCTACACCTTC.

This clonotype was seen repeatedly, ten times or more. This chain's CDR3 is CASSTGTSRGANVLTF. In DNA, the CDR3 is TGTGCCAGCTCAACAGGAACGTCCCGTGGGGCCAACGTCCTGACTTTC. The V gene is TRBV2, the J gene TRBJ2-6; TRBD1 is a possible D gene (5 bases). V was trimmed by 8 bases and J by 3 bases, leaving 17 bases between them. Germline lookup yields CDR1 SNHLY and CDR2 FYNNEI. The CDR3 is made up of 16 amino acids.

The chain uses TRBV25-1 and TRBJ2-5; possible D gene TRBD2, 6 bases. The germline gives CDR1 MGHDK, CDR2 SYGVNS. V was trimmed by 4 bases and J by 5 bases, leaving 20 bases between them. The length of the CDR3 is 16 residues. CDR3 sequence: CASSATGTRGLETQYF. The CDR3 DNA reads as TGTGCCAGCAGTGCTACGGGAACCCGGGGACTGGAGACCCAGTACTTC.

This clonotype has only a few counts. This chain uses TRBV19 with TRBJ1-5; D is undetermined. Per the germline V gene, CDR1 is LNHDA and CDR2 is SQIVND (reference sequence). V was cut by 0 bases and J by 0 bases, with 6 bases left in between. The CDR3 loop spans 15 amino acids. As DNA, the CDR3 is TGTGCCAGTAGTATAGATGACGCTAGCAATCAGCCCCAGCATTTT. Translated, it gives CASSIDDASNQPQHF.